Described below is a single TCR beta chain sequence and its context. This sample is drawn from a study of blood T cell repertoires in COVID-19. From germline, CDR1 is SGHTA and CDR2 FQGNSA. CDR3 length: 16 amino acids. Trimming took 3 bases from V and 2 from J; bases not matched to a gene: 7. Participants were aged about 18 to 100 years, lived in roughly 23 US areas, and enrolled virtually. What the recovered Cohort 3 donors had was two negative PCRs, clearance, or symptom resolution. Generated by immunoSEQ multiplex PCR, the TCRdb table keeps only in-frame clones and is missing some. The sample has about 160,000 clones, over 75% seen once; the top ten hold approximately 6.6%.

Sequencing input: PBMCs or T cells enriched from blood (not recorded which). The TCR was taken from a woman aged 45-65 years who had recovered from COVID-19. This rearrangement joins TRBV7-2 to TRBJ2-3; the match to TRBD1 covers 8 bases. The CDR3 DNA follows: TGTGCCAGCAGCTTGCAGGGGGCGAGGGCCACAGATACGCAGTATTTT. Translation gives CASSLQGARATDTQYF.